This TCR beta chain was documented in a study of long-term antiretroviral therapy in people with HIV. For each donor, at least one pre-ART and at least two post-ART PBMC samples were available. Germline V gives CDR1 LGHNT, CDR2 FRNRAP. The CDR3 consists of 16 residues. V was cut by 3 bases and J by 4 bases, with 18 bases left in between. General study points: Within the repertoire, clones expanded before ART were dominant at all time points.

In regard to this clone: Its antigen is not identified.

Version v3.0 of the immunoSEQ assay ran at survey level. Clones were sequenced by immunoSEQ multiplex PCR, and TCRdb holds only the in-frame ones, with some missing. The sample holds 15,000 to 20,000 clones; roughly four fifths are singletons and the top ten take roughly 8.3%. This clonotype originated in a man between 50 and 59 years old with HIV. Material: unsorted PBMCs, obtained 0.3 years before starting antiretroviral therapy. The genes are TRBV12-5 and TRBJ1-1, with a tentative D call TRBD1 (5 bases). The CDR3 sequence is CASGFPRYQGGTEAFF. In nucleotides, the CDR3 is TGTGCTAGTGGTTTCCCTAGGTACCAGGGAGGCACTGAAGCTTTCTTT.